The 2 T cell receptor beta chains below were found in one sample sequenced in a study of chemoradiotherapy in HPV16-positive cancers. TCRdb keeps only in-frame clones here, not all; method: immunoSEQ multiplex PCR. Seen here are 9,000 to 13,000 clones, around 80% observed once, and the top ten hold less than 15%. The starting material was tumor tissue, obtained from a patient who underwent chemoradiotherapy. The receptors were gathered from a human donor with HPV-associated anogenital cancer.

V is TRBV14 and J is TRBJ1-1; the D is unclear. CDR1 is SGHDN and CDR2 is FVKESK in the germline V gene. V gave up 2 bases and J gave up 3 bases, with 7 bases separating them. This CDR3 contains 13 residues. CDR3 amino acids: CASSQREDTEAFF. DNA of the CDR3: TGTGCCAGCAGCCAAAGGGAGGACACTGAAGCTTTCTTT.

The chain links TRBV6-4 to TRBJ1-2; 9 bases are a match to TRBD1. Germline CDR1 MRHNA, CDR2 SNTAGT. The CDR3 loop spans 13 amino acids. Germline trimming cut 4 bases from V and 4 bases from J; bases unmatched to any gene: 1. DNA of the CDR3: TGTGCCAGCAGTGTGGACAGGGGCTATGGCTACACCTTC. The encoded protein is CASSVDRGYGYTF.